The 3 T cell receptor beta chains listed next were all sequenced from one sample in a study of cytomegalovirus exposure and HLA in healthy donors. PCR used 60 Vbeta primers and 13 Jbeta primers. Sequencing used immunoSEQ multiplex PCR; TCRdb keeps in-frame clones, though not all of them. The sample consists of about 150,000 clones, 80% of them appearing once. Sequencing was performed on PBMCs. The receptors were sampled from a woman in her 40s in good health and CMV-seropositive.

This clone was recorded once. A read error may produce the germline difference seen at one junction end. CDR3 in DNA: TGCGCCAGCACCTTGGGCCCCATAGGGACTGTAGGGACTGAAGCTTTCTTT. Its translation is CASTLGPIGTVGTEAFF. The chain joins TRBV5-1 to TRBJ1-1; D perhaps matches TRBD1 (5 bases). Germline values: CDR1 SGHRS, CDR2 YFSETQ. The CDR3 has 17 amino acids.

The chain employs TRBV9 and TRBJ2-5, with 9 bases that match TRBD2. In germline, CDR1 is SGDLS, CDR2 YYNGEE. J lost 5 bases, V lost 0 bases, and 8 bases had no gene match. The CDR3 covers 16 residues. The CDR3 protein is CASSVGGRALFETQYF. Written as DNA, the CDR3 is TGTGCCAGCAGCGTAGGCGGGAGGGCCTTGTTTGAGACCCAGTACTTC.

The chain combines TRBV30 with TRBJ2-5; 8 bases agree with TRBD1. The V gene end was trimmed by 0 bases and the J gene end by 1 base; junction bases not matched to a gene: 7. The CDR3 runs 16 residues. Per germline, CDR1 GTSNPN and CDR2 SVGIG (reference sequence). The CDR3 bases are TGTGCCTGGAGTGTGGCGAGGACAGGGACCCAAGAGACCCAGTACTTC. This sequence encodes CAWSVARTGTQETQYF.